One sample yielded the 19 T cell receptor beta chains listed below, sequenced in a study of vaccination effects on CD4 cells after COVID-19. Repertoires were generated with immunoSEQ multiplex PCR, while TCRdb's copy carries only in-frame clones and drops some. The sample holds fewer than 70,000 clones, under 90% seen once. CD4+ T cells specific for antigen were expanded with viral peptide pools by the ViraFEST assay before sequencing. Subsequent to a culture period of about ten days, CD4+ T cells were isolated. Nucleocapsid antibodies were negative in the vaccine recipients, who had never had SARS-CoV-2 infection. No antigen has been identified for these receptors. Specimen: CD4+ T cells from PBMCs cultured with SARS-CoV-2 spike peptides, collected before COVID-19 vaccination. The receptors come from a human donor who received a COVID-19 vaccine.

This sequence joins TRBV4-2 and TRBJ2-5, with 16 positions matching TRBD2. V was clipped by 3 bases and J by 5 bases; unmatched bases: 6. Germline loops: CDR1 LGHNA, CDR2 YNFKEQ. This CDR3 spans 17 amino acids. In DNA form, the CDR3 reads TGTGCCAGCAGCCAGGGGACTAGCGGGGGGGTCCGGGAGACCCAGTACTTC. Its translation: CASSQGTSGGVRETQYF.

This chain links TRBV30 with TRBJ2-2, with 7 bases aligning to TRBD2. The CDR3 runs 16 residues. V gave up 3 bases and J gave up 5 bases; unmatched junction bases: 12. Germline V gene data show CDR1 as GTSNPN and CDR2 as SVGIG (reference sequence). CDR3: CAWRAAMIGGTGELFF. CDR3 nucleotides: TGTGCCTGGAGGGCGGCGATGATCGGGGGGACCGGGGAGCTGTTTTTT.

Only a few counts were recorded for this clone. The J gene is TRBJ1-2, the V gene TRBV30; weak D call: TRBD1 (5 bases). V dropped 2 bases and J dropped 2 bases, with 9 bases sitting between them. Germline V gene lookup returns CDR1 GTSNPN and CDR2 SVGIG (reference sequence). The CDR3 is made up of 13 amino acids. CDR3 bases: TGTGCCTGGAGTTGGGCAGGGAACTATGGCTACACCTTC. It yields the protein CAWSWAGNYGYTF.

This chain links TRBV29-1 with TRBJ2-3, with TRBD1 matching 8 bases. The CDR3 consists of 18 residues. Germline CDR1 is SQVTM and CDR2 is ANQGSEA. The ends lost 6 bases at V and 2 bases at J; junction bases unmatched: 19. The CDR3 sequence: CSVAGGAPGRGPTDTQYF. Here the CDR3 DNA reads TGCAGCGTCGCAGGGGGCGCCCCGGGGCGCGGACCCACAGATACGCAGTATTTT.

The V call is TRBV30, the J call TRBJ1-1; D is uncertain. From germline, CDR1 is GTSNPN and CDR2 SVGIG (reference sequence). Trimming left V 1 base short and J 1 base short, with 7 bases between. The CDR3 totals 13 residues. CDR3 in DNA: TGTGCCTGGAGTGCTGATTCGAACACTGAAGCTTTCTTT. Protein sequence: CAWSADSNTEAFF.

The chain couples TRBV7-9 to TRBJ2-3; perhaps TRBD1 as D (6 bases). The V gene lost 0 bases and the J gene lost 4 bases, with 17 bases spanning the gap. CDR3 length: 17 residues. CDR1 is SEHNR, CDR2 FQNEAQ, per germline (reference sequence). DNA for the CDR3: TGTGCCAGCAGCTTAGCGTTAGGGGGATGGTCGGCAGATACGCAGTATTTT. This codes for CASSLALGGWSADTQYF.

This clone was observed a handful of times. Distinct nucleotide sequences in the sample also encode this CDR3. The CDR3 region has the DNA TGTGCCACCAGCAGCAAGGGGACCGGGGAGCTGTTTTTT. The encoded protein is CATSSKGTGELFF. This chain connects TRBV15 to TRBJ2-2; D possibly corresponds to TRBD1 (5 bases). This CDR3 comprises 13 residues. Looked up from germline, CDR1 is LNHNV and CDR2 is YYDKDF (reference sequence). Trimming took off 3 bases at V and 5 bases at J, with 7 bases between the two ends.

This clone was seen just once. V and J are TRBV7-8 and TRBJ1-5; 7 bases line up with TRBD1. V dropped 5 bases and J dropped 0; count of bases not matched to a gene: 7. The CDR3 is made up of 16 amino acids. CDR1 and CDR2 (germline): SGHVS, FQNEAQ. CDR3 nucleotides: TGTGCCAGCAGCAACCACCGGACAGGTAGCAATCAGCCCCAGCATTTT. It is translated as CASSNHRTGSNQPQHF.

The count of this clone is one. V gene TRBV4-1 combines with J gene TRBJ1-4; 7 nucleotides agree with TRBD1. From germline, CDR1 is MGHRA and CDR2 YSYEKL. The CDR3 totals 16 residues. V was clipped by 6 bases and J by 0 bases; unmatched bases: 7. For the CDR3, the DNA is TGCGCCAGCAGTCTAGACAGGGATCCAACTAATGAAAAACTGTTTTTT. This gives the protein CASSLDRDPTNEKLFF.

The chain recombines TRBV29-1 with TRBJ2-3; the match to TRBD2 covers 9 bases. Germline V gene data show CDR1 as SQVTM and CDR2 as ANQGSEA. The CDR3 covers 12 residues. CDR3 bases: TGCAGTGCTAGCGGGGGCACAGATACGCAGTATTTT. Encoded protein: CSASGGTDTQYF.

This chain links TRBV6-4 with TRBJ1-2; D gene unclear. Germline values: CDR1 MRHNA, CDR2 SNTAGT. Trimming shortened V by 3 bases and J by 0 bases, and 11 bases separated the two germline ends. The CDR3 loop spans 15 amino acids. CDR3 loop: CASSEQPNANYGYTF. CDR3 DNA: TGTGCCAGCAGTGAACAGCCCAATGCTAACTATGGCTACACCTTC.

This clone was detected a few times. The chain carries TRBV5-1 and TRBJ2-1; tentative D call: TRBD2 (5 bases). The V gene's germline CDR1 is SGHRS and CDR2 YFSETQ. The V gene lost 1 base and the J gene lost 6 bases, with 11 bases spanning the gap. This CDR3 is built from 14 residues. The CDR3 DNA reads as TGCGCCAGCAGCTTGTTCCCGGGAAGCAATGAGCAGTTCTTC. This translates into CASSLFPGSNEQFF. Looking up the rest from reference TRBV5-1 and TRBJ2-1 gives the full variable domain: KAGVTQTPRYLIKTRGQQVTLSCSPISGHRSVSWYQQTPGQGLQFLFEYFSETQRNKGNFPGRFSGRQFSNSRSEMNVSTLELGDSALYLCASSLFPGSNEQFFGPGTRLTVL.

This sequence joins TRBV5-5 and TRBJ1-1; 7 bases line up with TRBD1. CDR1 is SGHKS and CDR2 is YYEKEE in the germline V gene (reference sequence). The junction had 6 bases not matched to a gene; V was cut back by 4 bases and J by 6 bases. This CDR3 region has 13 residues. This CDR3 reads CASSAGTVPEAFF. CDR3 bases: TGTGCCAGCAGCGCCGGGACAGTCCCTGAAGCTTTCTTT.

V gene TRBV5-1 combines with J gene TRBJ2-1; 10 bases align to TRBD2. CDR3 length: 14 residues. V shed 6 bases, J shed 5 bases, and the junction held 5 bases outside the gene matches. Germline CDR1 SGHRS, CDR2 YFSETQ. The DNA for the CDR3 is TGCGCCAGCAAGGCTAGCGGGGGAGACAATGAGCAGTTCTTC. Translation: CASKASGGDNEQFF.

This rearrangement joins TRBV28 to TRBJ2-3; D is perhaps TRBD1 (6 bases). The germline V gene has CDR1 MDHEN and CDR2 SYDVKM. V lost 3 bases and J 0 bases, leaving 13 bases between the germline ends. This CDR3 is built from 16 residues. The CDR3 is CASSFRTGRSTDTQYF. The CDR3 bases are TGTGCCAGCAGTTTCCGAACAGGGCGGAGCACAGATACGCAGTATTTT. Looking up the rest from reference TRBV28 and TRBJ2-3 gives the full variable domain: DVKVTQSSRYLVKRTGEKVFLECVQDMDHENMFWYRQDPGLGLRLIYFSYDVKMKEKGDIPEGYSVSREKKERFSLILESASTNQTSMYLCASSFRTGRSTDTQYFGPGTRLTVL.

The chain joins TRBV29-1 to TRBJ2-5; 9 bases are shared with TRBD2. Trimming removed 5 bases from V and 5 bases from J; junction bases left unmatched: 3. Looked up from germline, CDR1 is SQVTM and CDR2 is ANQGSEA. The CDR3 extends over 12 amino acids. CDR3: CSVTGLAETQYF. CDR3 nucleotide sequence: TGCAGCGTTACCGGACTAGCGGAGACCCAGTACTTC.

This clone was seen a single time. The rearrangement joins TRBV6-5 to TRBJ1-1, with TRBD1 matching 7 bases. CDR1 and CDR2 (germline): MNHEY, SVGAGI. CDR3 length: 13 residues. With 7 bases clipped from V and 4 bases from J, the junction kept 6 bases outside the gene matches. CDR3 amino acids: CASTKPGGTEAFF. In DNA form, the CDR3 reads TGTGCCAGCACCAAGCCAGGGGGCACTGAAGCTTTCTTT.

The chain has TRBV9 and TRBJ1-2; D is perhaps TRBD1 (5 bases). Germline V gene lookup returns CDR1 SGDLS and CDR2 YYNGEE. The CDR3 is 11 amino acids. The ends were cut back, 0 bases at V and 9 bases at J, with 6 bases in the middle. For the CDR3, the DNA is TGTGCCAGCAGCGTAGAGGGGAGCTACACCTTC. Translation gives CASSVEGSYTF. Full variable domain (outside the CDR3, taken from reference TRBV9 and TRBJ1-2): DSGVTQTPKHLITATGQRVTLRCSPRSGDLSVYWYQQSLDQGLQFLIQYYNGEERAKGNILERFSAQQFPDLHSELNLSSLELGDSALYFCASSVEGSYTFGSGTRLTVV.

This clone was found a few times. The V and J genes are TRBV6-1 and TRBJ1-1; D is uncertain. Germline CDR1 MNHNS, CDR2 SASEGT. The CDR3 covers 14 residues. Trimming left V 1 base short and J 8 bases short, with 14 bases between. This CDR3 is CASSEGGYIFEAFF. CDR3 nucleotide sequence: TGTGCCAGCAGTGAAGGCGGGTACATTTTCGAAGCTTTCTTT.